This T cell receptor (beta chain) emerged from a study of blood T cell repertoires in COVID-19. Sequencing was performed with immunoSEQ multiplex PCR; in TCRdb, only in-frame clones are kept and a portion is missing. There are over 150,000 clones in the sample; around four fifths occur only once, and about 3% lies in the top ten. Germline CDR1 SGHTA, CDR2 FQGNSA. The CDR3 sequence is 16 residues long. The V gene lost 1 base and the J gene lost 3 bases, with 15 bases spanning the gap. The V call is TRBV7-2, the J call TRBJ1-2; TRBD1 might be the D (6 bases). Source material: peripheral blood. This TCR was sampled from a man aged 65 to 79 with acute or convalescent COVID-19. The CDR3 is CASSLGGARGDYGYTF. CDR3 in DNA: TGTGCCAGCAGCTTAGGAGGGGCCAGGGGCGACTATGGCTACACCTTC.